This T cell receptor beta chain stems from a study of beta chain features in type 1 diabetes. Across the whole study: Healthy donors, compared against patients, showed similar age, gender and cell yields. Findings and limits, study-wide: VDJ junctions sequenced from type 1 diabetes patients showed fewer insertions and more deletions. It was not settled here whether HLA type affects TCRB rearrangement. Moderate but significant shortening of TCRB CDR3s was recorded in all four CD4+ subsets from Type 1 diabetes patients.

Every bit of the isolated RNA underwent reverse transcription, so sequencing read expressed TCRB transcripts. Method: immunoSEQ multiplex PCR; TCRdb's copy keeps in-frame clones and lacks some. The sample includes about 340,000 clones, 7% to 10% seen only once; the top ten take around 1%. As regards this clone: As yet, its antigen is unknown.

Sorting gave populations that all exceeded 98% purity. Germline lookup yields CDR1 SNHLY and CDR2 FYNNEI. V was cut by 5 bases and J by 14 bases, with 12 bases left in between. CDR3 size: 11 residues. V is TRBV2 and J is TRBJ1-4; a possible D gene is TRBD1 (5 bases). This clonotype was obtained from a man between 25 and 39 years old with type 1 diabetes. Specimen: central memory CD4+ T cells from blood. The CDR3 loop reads CASSTGTGLFF. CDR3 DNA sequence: TGTGCCAGCAGTACCGGGACGGGGCTGTTTTTT.